These 18 T cell receptor beta chains originate from one sample sequenced in a study of blood T cell repertoires in COVID-19. Some clones are missing from TCRdb's copy, which holds only in-frame ones; the method was immunoSEQ multiplex PCR. The sample yields over 30,000 clones, 90% seen once. The sequenced sample consisted of peripheral blood. The receptors come from a man aged 65-85 years with active or convalescent COVID-19.

The rearrangement uses TRBV10-3 and TRBJ1-1; TRBD1 matches at 7 bases. V gave up 7 bases and J gave up 5 bases; unmatched junction bases: 10. This CDR3 is 14 amino acids long. Per germline, CDR1 ENHRY and CDR2 SYGVKD. For the CDR3, the DNA is TGTGCCATCACGGTTAAGGGGGCTGGGACTGAAGCTTTCTTT. The encoded protein is CAITVKGAGTEAFF.

This chain connects TRBV28 to TRBJ1-1; D is perhaps TRBD1 (6 bases). The CDR3 contains 11 residues. Per germline, CDR1 MDHEN and CDR2 SYDVKM. Trimming cost V 6 bases and J 10 bases, with 12 bases left between them. CDR3 loop: CASSGGRRAFF. DNA for the CDR3: TGTGCCAGCAGCGGGGGGCGAAGAGCTTTCTTT.

The rearrangement links TRBV9 to TRBJ1-2; D remains ambiguous. Per the germline V gene, CDR1 is SGDLS and CDR2 is YYNGEE. CDR3 length equals 15 residues. Trimming stripped 1 base from V and 3 bases from J, with 13 bases between. CDR3 DNA sequence: TGTGCCAGCAGCGTAAGCGCAGACTCTGACTATGGCTACACCTTC. It specifies CASSVSADSDYGYTF.

V and J are TRBV6-6 and TRBJ1-6, with 9 bases fitting TRBD1. Germline assignment: CDR1 MNHNY and CDR2 SVGAGI (reference sequence). The CDR3 length is 14 residues. J lost 11 bases, V lost 5 bases, and 7 bases had no gene match. The CDR3 protein is CASSGQGTGTPLHF. Here the CDR3 DNA reads TGTGCCAGCAGTGGACAGGGGACCGGGACACCCCTCCACTTT.

The chain joins TRBV11-2 to TRBJ2-1, with 10 bases matching TRBD2. The length of the CDR3 is 18 residues. V was pared by 3 bases and J by 0 bases, with 8 bases of the junction left unmatched. Germline V gene sequence: CDR1 SGHAT, CDR2 FQNNGV. CDR3 sequence reads: CASSLALSGGSSYNEQFF. For the CDR3, the DNA is TGTGCCAGCAGCTTGGCCCTTAGCGGGGGGAGCTCCTACAATGAGCAGTTCTTC.

The chain links TRBV5-1 to TRBJ1-2; TRBD1 aligns across 8 bases. The CDR3 spans 14 residues. Germline lookup yields CDR1 SGHRS and CDR2 YFSETQ. The junction had 10 bases not matched to a gene; V was cut back by 6 bases and J by 6 bases. Here the CDR3 DNA reads TGCGCCAGCAACAGGAGCCCAGGGGGCCATGGCTACACCTTC. This codes for CASNRSPGGHGYTF.

The rearrangement links TRBV19 to TRBJ2-7, with D tentatively TRBD1 (5 bases). Germline-derived CDR1 and CDR2 are LNHDA and SQIVND (reference sequence). Trimming cost V 2 bases and J 9 bases, with 20 bases left between them. The CDR3 runs to 15 residues. CDR3: CASSINFNRAQGQYF. In DNA, the CDR3 is TGTGCCAGTAGTATAAATTTCAACCGGGCGCAGGGGCAGTACTTC.

This chain joins TRBV30 and TRBJ1-5, with D hard to call. CDR1 GTSNPN and CDR2 SVGIG come from the germline V gene (reference sequence). This CDR3 has 17 amino acids. V shed 1 base and J shed 2 bases, with 18 bases lying between them. The CDR3 spells CAWSEIRHNPGNQPQHF. The CDR3 DNA reads as TGTGCCTGGAGTGAAATTAGACATAATCCGGGCAATCAGCCCCAGCATTTT.

The V call is TRBV19, the J call TRBJ1-3; D gene unclear. The germline V and J ends were trimmed by 8 bases and 7 bases, with 9 bases remaining between them. CDR3 length: 11 residues. Per germline, CDR1 LNHDA and CDR2 SQIVND (reference sequence). The CDR3 spells CASRFLNTIYF. The CDR3 DNA is TGTGCCAGTCGTTTCCTGAACACCATATATTTT.

This sequence joins TRBV7-9 and TRBJ1-4; no clear D gene. Germline loops: CDR1 SEHNR, CDR2 FQNEAQ (reference sequence). The CDR3 sequence is 14 residues long. V lost 4 bases and J lost 7, with 13 bases in between. DNA for the CDR3: TGTGCCAGCAGCTCCGGGAGAATGGGTGAAAAACTGTTTTTT. Translating gives CASSSGRMGEKLFF.

This clone has just a few counts. The chain links TRBV7-9 to TRBJ2-2, with 9 nucleotides matching TRBD1. This CDR3 spans 15 amino acids. Germline V lookup: CDR1 SEHNR, CDR2 FQNEAQ (reference sequence). V shed 3 bases, J shed 3 bases, and the junction held 2 bases outside the gene matches. For the CDR3, the DNA is TGTGCCAGCAGCTTGAGGACAGGGGACACCGGGGAGCTGTTTTTT. It encodes CASSLRTGDTGELFF.

The chain carries TRBV28 and TRBJ1-1; weak D call: TRBD1 (6 bases). Trimming stripped 6 bases from V and 8 bases from J, with 19 bases between. There are 14 residues in the CDR3. Germline CDR1 MDHEN, CDR2 SYDVKM. The CDR3 DNA follows: TGTGCCAGCAGACCAGGACAGAGTCTTCACGAAGCTTTCTTT. It translates to CASRPGQSLHEAFF.

The chain joins TRBV15 to TRBJ2-5; 9 bases match TRBD1. Germline V gene lookup returns CDR1 LNHNV and CDR2 YYDKDF (reference sequence). The ends lost 5 bases at V and 2 bases at J; junction bases unmatched: 9. The CDR3 covers 16 residues. The CDR3 nucleotides read TGTGCCACCAGCGCCCAACGCGGGACAGGGCAAGAGACCCAGTACTTC. Translating gives CATSAQRGTGQETQYF.

Worth noting for this clone: Additional DNA sequences in this sample encode the identical CDR3. In nucleotides, the CDR3 is TGTGCCAGCAGCTTGGACTCTGAAGCTTTCTTT. Its translation is CASSLDSEAFF. This rearrangement joins TRBV5-6 to TRBJ1-1; D call uncertain. The CDR3 runs to 11 residues. Germline assignment: CDR1 SGHDT and CDR2 YYEEEE. V lost 0 bases and J 6 bases, leaving 3 bases between the germline ends.

V usage is TRBV5-1 and J usage is TRBJ2-7; D is unresolved. Trimming left V 0 bases short and J 0 bases short, with 7 bases between. The CDR3 contains 14 residues. Germline-derived CDR1 and CDR2 are SGHRS and YFSETQ. The CDR3 reads CASSLDPNSYEQYF. CDR3 coding DNA: TGCGCCAGCAGCTTGGATCCTAACTCCTACGAGCAGTACTTC.

The chain recombines TRBV24-1 with TRBJ1-6, with 7 bases lining up with TRBD1. The length of the CDR3 is 13 residues. Germline V CDR1 and CDR2: KGHDR, SFDVKD. Germline trimming cut 11 bases from V and 7 bases from J; bases unmatched to any gene: 7. In nucleotides, the CDR3 is TGTGCCAAGAGACAGGGCCTAAATTCACCCCTCCACTTT. This translates into CAKRQGLNSPLHF.

The chain employs TRBV9 and TRBJ1-5, with D perhaps matching TRBD1 (5 bases). This CDR3 region has 15 residues. The V and J ends lost 4 bases and 6 bases respectively, with 17 bases between them. Germline loops: CDR1 SGDLS, CDR2 YYNGEE. In DNA, the CDR3 is TGTGCCAGCAGCCCCAGGGAGGGTTGGGGTCAGCCCCAGCATTTT. Translating gives CASSPREGWGQPQHF. The variable domain in full, with the rest retrieved from reference TRBV9 and TRBJ1-5, is DSGVTQTPKHLITATGQRVTLRCSPRSGDLSVYWYQQSLDQGLQFLIQYYNGEERAKGNILERFSAQQFPDLHSELNLSSLELGDSALYFCASSPREGWGQPQHFGDGTRLSIL.

V gene TRBV19 combines with J gene TRBJ1-1; 8 bases map to TRBD1. Trimming took 6 bases from V and 4 from J; bases not matched to a gene: 4. CDR3 length equals 13 residues. CDR1 and CDR2 from the germline V gene are LNHDA and SQIVND (reference sequence). The CDR3 DNA is TGTGCCAGTAGGAGGACAGGGCTCACTGAAGCTTTCTTT. This codes for CASRRTGLTEAFF.